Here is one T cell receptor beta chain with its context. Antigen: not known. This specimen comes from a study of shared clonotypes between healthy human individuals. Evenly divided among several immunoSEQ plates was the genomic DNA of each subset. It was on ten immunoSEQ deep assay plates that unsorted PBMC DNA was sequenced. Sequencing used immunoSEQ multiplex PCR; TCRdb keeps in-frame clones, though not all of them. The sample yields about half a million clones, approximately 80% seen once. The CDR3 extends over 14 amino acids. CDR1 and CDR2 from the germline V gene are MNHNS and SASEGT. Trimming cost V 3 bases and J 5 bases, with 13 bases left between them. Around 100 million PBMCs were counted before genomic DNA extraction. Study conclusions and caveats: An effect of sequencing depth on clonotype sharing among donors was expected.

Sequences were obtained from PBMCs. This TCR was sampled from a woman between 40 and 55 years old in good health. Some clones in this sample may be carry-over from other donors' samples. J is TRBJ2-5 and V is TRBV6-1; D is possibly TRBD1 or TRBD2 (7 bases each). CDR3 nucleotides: TGTGCCAGCAGTGACGGGACAGCGGGGGAGACCCAGTACTTC. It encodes CASSDGTAGETQYF.